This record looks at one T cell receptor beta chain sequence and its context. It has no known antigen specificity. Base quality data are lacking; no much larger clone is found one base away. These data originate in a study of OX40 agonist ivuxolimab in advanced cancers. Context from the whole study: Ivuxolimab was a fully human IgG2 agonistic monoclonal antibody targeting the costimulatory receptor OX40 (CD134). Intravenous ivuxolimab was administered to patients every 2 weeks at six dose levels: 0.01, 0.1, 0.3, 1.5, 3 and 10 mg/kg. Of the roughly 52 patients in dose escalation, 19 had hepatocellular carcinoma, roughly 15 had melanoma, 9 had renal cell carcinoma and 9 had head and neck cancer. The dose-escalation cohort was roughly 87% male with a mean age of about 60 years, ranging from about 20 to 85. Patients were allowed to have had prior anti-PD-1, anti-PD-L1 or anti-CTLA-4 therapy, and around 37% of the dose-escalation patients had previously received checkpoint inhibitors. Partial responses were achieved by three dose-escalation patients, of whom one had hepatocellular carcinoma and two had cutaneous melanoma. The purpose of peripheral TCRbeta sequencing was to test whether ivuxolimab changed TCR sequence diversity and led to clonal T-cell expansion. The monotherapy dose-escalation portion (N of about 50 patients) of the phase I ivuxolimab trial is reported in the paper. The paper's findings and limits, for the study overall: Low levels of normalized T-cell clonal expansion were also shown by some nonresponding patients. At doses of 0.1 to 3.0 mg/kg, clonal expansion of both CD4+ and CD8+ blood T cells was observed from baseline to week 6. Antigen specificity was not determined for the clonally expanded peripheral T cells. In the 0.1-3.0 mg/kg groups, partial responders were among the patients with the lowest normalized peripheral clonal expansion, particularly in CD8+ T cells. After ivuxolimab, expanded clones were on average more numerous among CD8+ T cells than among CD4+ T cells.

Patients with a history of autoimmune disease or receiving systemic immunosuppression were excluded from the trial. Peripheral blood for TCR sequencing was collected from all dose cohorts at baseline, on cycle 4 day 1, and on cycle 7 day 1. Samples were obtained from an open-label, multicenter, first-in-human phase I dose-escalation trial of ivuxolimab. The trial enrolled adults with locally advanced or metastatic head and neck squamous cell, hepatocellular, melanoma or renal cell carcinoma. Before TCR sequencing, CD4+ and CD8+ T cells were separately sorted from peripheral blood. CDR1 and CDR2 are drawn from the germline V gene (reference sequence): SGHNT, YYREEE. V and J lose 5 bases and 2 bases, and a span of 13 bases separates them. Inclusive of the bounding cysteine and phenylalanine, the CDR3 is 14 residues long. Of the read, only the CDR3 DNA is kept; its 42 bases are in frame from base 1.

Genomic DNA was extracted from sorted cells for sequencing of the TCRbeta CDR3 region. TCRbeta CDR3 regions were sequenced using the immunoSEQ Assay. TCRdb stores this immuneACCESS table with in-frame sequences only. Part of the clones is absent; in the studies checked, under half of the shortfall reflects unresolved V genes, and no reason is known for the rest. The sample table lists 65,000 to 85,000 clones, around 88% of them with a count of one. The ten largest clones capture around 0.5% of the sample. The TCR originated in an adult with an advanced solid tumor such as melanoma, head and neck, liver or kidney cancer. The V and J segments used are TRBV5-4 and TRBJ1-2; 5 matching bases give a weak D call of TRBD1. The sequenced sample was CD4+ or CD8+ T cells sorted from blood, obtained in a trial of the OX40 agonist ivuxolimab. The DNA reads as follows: TGTGCCAGCAGTCGGGCTCCAGGGAACTATGGCTACACCTTC. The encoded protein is CASSRAPGNYGYTF.